The 30 T cell receptor beta chains presented below share a single source sample, sequenced in a study of T-cell reconstitution after alpha-beta-depleted transplantation in children. Preparation of the TCRbeta library used unique molecular identifiers. TCRdb reprocessed the PCR reads with MiXCR, giving one entry per CDR3 protein. The table has around 450,000 distinct CDR3 sequences, over 9.5% seen once; the top ten hold 2%. The sample in question was PBMCs, obtained before TCRalphabeta/CD19-depleted stem cell transplant. These receptors were obtained from a child aged 2 to 10 with inherited bone marrow failure, due to receive a stem cell transplant.

In its sample, this clonotype was seen many times. The chain has TRBV7-2 and TRBJ2-1, with TRBD2 identical over 14 bases. The CDR3 is made up of 15 amino acids. V lost 7 bases and J lost 8; bases outside the gene matches: 7. The germline V gene has CDR1 SGHTA and CDR2 FQGNSA. CDR3 DNA sequence: TGTGCCAGCAAACCTGGACTAGCGGGAGGCTATGAGCAGTTCTTC. It codes for CASKPGLAGGYEQFF.

This clonotype was counted ten times or more. V usage is TRBV4-2 and J usage is TRBJ2-1, with D hard to call. CDR3 size: 14 residues. Looked up from germline, CDR1 is LGHNA and CDR2 is YNFKEQ. Trimming removed 0 bases from V and 8 bases from J, with 11 bases in between. The CDR3: CASSQDRLEDEQFF. The CDR3 bases are TGTGCCAGCAGCCAAGACCGCCTAGAGGATGAGCAGTTCTTC.

Turning to this clonotype: A much larger clone lies a single base off, so this may be a read error. This chain uses TRBV3-1 with TRBJ2-5; D gene uncertain. Germline V gene sequence: CDR1 LGHDT, CDR2 YNNKEL (reference sequence). CDR3 size: 16 residues. V lost 0 bases, J lost 1 base, and 12 bases lay in between. CDR3 in DNA: TGTGCCAGCAGCCAAGATTGGCGAGGTTCCCAAGAGACCCAGTACTTC. Amino acid sequence: CASSQDWRGSQETQYF.

This clonotype was counted ten times or more. This rearrangement joins TRBV5-1 to TRBJ2-3; D tentatively fits TRBD1 or TRBD2 (6 bases each). The germline gives CDR1 SGHRS, CDR2 YFSETQ. V lost 0 bases and J lost 3, with 20 bases in between. The CDR3 spans 18 residues. The CDR3 nucleotides read TGCGCCAGCAGCTTGGGAGCTGATGGGGGGCCGGTTACAGATACGCAGTATTTT. It encodes CASSLGADGGPVTDTQYF.

This clonotype was seen repeatedly, ten times or more. This chain links TRBV29-1 with TRBJ1-1; D remains unclear. The CDR3 runs 10 residues. Germline CDR1 SQVTM, CDR2 ANQGSEA. V lost 6 bases and J 1 base, leaving 3 bases between the germline ends. Here the CDR3 DNA reads TGCAGCGTCGCGAACACTGAAGCTTTCTTT. Protein: CSVANTEAFF.

This clonotype has only a few counts. In DNA, the CDR3 is TGTGCCAGCAGCAAAGAAAGCGGCTCCTACAATGAGCAGTTCTTC. It translates to CASSKESGSYNEQFF. The chain combines TRBV21-1 with TRBJ2-1. TRBV21-1 counts as a pseudogene. The CDR3 consists of 15 residues.

This clonotype was observed many times. V is TRBV11-2 and J is TRBJ2-3; D is ambiguous. Germline V gene data show CDR1 as SGHAT and CDR2 as FQNNGV. The CDR3 consists of 12 residues. Trimming cost V 5 bases and J 4 bases, with 7 bases left between them. Written as DNA, the CDR3 is TGTGCCAGCAGCGGCTTATCAGATACGCAGTATTTT. It translates to CASSGLSDTQYF.

This clonotype was picked up many times. This sequence joins TRBV29-1 and TRBJ2-1; no reliable D call. The CDR3 runs to 13 residues. Per the germline V gene, CDR1 is SQVTM and CDR2 is ANQGSEA. The V end was cut by 4 bases, the J end by 5 bases, with 12 bases between. The chain's CDR3 is CSVVALPHNEQFF. The DNA of the CDR3 is TGCAGCGTTGTCGCACTACCTCACAATGAGCAGTTCTTC.

The chain couples TRBV7-2 to TRBJ1-6, with D uncertain. This CDR3 region has 13 residues. V dropped 1 base and J dropped 10 bases, with 8 bases sitting between them. Germline assignment: CDR1 SGHTA and CDR2 FQGNSA. CDR3 region: CASSLGPSSPLHF. The DNA of the CDR3 is TGTGCCAGCAGCTTAGGCCCATCATCACCCCTCCACTTT.

This clonotype was observed many times. This chain links TRBV13 with TRBJ2-5, with 11 bases identical to TRBD1. Per the germline V gene, CDR1 is PRHDT and CDR2 is FYEKMQ (reference sequence). The CDR3 sequence is 15 residues long. Losses at the gene ends were 5 bases for V and 5 bases for J; bases not matched to a gene: 7. This CDR3 reads CASSRRTGGTETQYF. CDR3 bases: TGTGCCAGCAGCAGACGGACAGGGGGCACGGAGACCCAGTACTTC.

The chain has TRBV20-1 and TRBJ2-3; a weak D match, TRBD2 (6 bases). The V end was cut by 6 bases, the J end by 0 bases, with 13 bases between. The germline V gene has CDR1 DFQATT and CDR2 SNEGSKA (reference sequence). The CDR3 runs to 14 residues. The CDR3 sequence: CSAASGGSTDTQYF. DNA for the CDR3: TGCAGTGCAGCCTCCGGGGGTAGCACAGATACGCAGTATTTT.

The rearrangement joins TRBV7-9 to TRBJ2-7; a possible D gene is TRBD1 (6 bases). There are 17 residues in the CDR3. CDR1 and CDR2 from the germline V gene are SEHNR and FQNEAQ (reference sequence). V lost 6 bases and J 3 bases, leaving 24 bases between the germline ends. CDR3 DNA: TGTGCCAGCAGTTCAGGGGCCGGGACCCTAGAAGACTACGAGCAGTACTTC. Translation: CASSSGAGTLEDYEQYF.

The CDR3 DNA sequence: TGTGCCAGCAGAAGGGGAACCGGGACAGGGGGCAATCAGCCCCAGCATTTT. It codes for CASRRGTGTGGNQPQHF. The chain is built from TRBV27 and TRBJ1-5, with TRBD1 matching over 10 bases. V shed 6 bases, J shed 2 bases, and the junction held 10 bases outside the gene matches. In germline, CDR1 is MNHEY, CDR2 SMNVEV (reference sequence). There are 17 residues in the CDR3.

There are many counts of this clonotype. The chain is built from TRBV6-5 and TRBJ1-2; no clear D gene. Per germline, CDR1 MNHEY and CDR2 SVGAGI. V was cut by 0 bases and J by 7 bases, with 9 bases left in between. The CDR3 covers 13 residues. CDR3 protein: CASSYSWGTGYTF. The CDR3 DNA reads as TGTGCCAGCAGTTACTCGTGGGGTACTGGCTACACCTTC.

This clonotype occurred many times. This sequence joins TRBV25-1 and TRBJ1-2; the D is unclear. The V end lost 8 bases, the J end lost 5 bases, and 3 bases lay between the germline ends. CDR1 is MGHDK and CDR2 is SYGVNS in the germline V gene. The CDR3 consists of 9 residues. For the CDR3, the DNA is TGTGCCAGCTTTTATGGCTACACCTTC. As protein: CASFYGYTF.

In its sample, this clonotype was seen many times. The rearrangement joins TRBV7-2 to TRBJ2-7; maybe TRBD1 (5 bases). This CDR3 has 15 residues. Trimming left V 2 bases short and J 3 bases short, with 14 bases between. Looked up from germline, CDR1 is SGHTA and CDR2 is FQGNSA. CDR3 in amino acids: CASSLIWQGNYEQYF. The CDR3 DNA sequence: TGTGCCAGCAGCTTAATTTGGCAGGGCAACTACGAGCAGTACTTC. Looking up the rest from reference TRBV7-2 and TRBJ2-7 gives the full variable domain: GAGVSQSPSNKVTEKGKDVELRCDPISGHTALYWYRQSLGQGLEFLIYFQGNSAPDKSGLPSDRFSAERTGGSVSTLTIQRTQQEDSAVYLCASSLIWQGNYEQYFGPGTRLTVT.

Only a few counts were recorded for this clonotype. The chain is built from TRBV6-1 and TRBJ2-1; D gene unclear. V lost 4 bases and J lost 7, with 20 bases in between. This CDR3 contains 16 residues. Germline V gene data show CDR1 as MNHNS and CDR2 as SASEGT. DNA for the CDR3: TGTGCCAGCAGTGTCCTCTTTGGCGACCCGGTGAATGAGCAGTTCTTC. This translates into CASSVLFGDPVNEQFF.

At least ten counts were recorded for this clonotype. The chain uses TRBV25-1 and TRBJ1-5; D may be TRBD1 (6 bases). The CDR3 sequence is 15 residues long. The V and J ends lost 5 bases and 0 bases respectively, with 11 bases between them. Germline V gives CDR1 MGHDK, CDR2 SYGVNS. The CDR3 sequence is CASSPGQYSNQPQHF. The CDR3 region has the DNA TGTGCCAGCAGTCCGGGACAATATAGCAATCAGCCCCAGCATTTT.

This clonotype has a count of ten or more. The chain carries TRBV7-8 and TRBJ2-2; D is tentatively TRBD1 or TRBD2 (6 bases each). CDR3 size: 19 residues. The V gene's germline CDR1 is SGHVS and CDR2 FQNEAQ. Trimming pared 5 bases from V and 2 bases from J, leaving 24 bases between. The CDR3 sequence: CASSPLRLRGRRNTGELFF. In DNA form, the CDR3 reads TGTGCCAGCAGCCCCCTAAGGTTACGGGGGCGTCGCAACACCGGGGAGCTGTTTTTT.

With regard to this clonotype: A much bigger clone sits one base away, suggesting this may be a read error. The chain is built from TRBV24-1 and TRBJ2-2, with 7 bases matching TRBD2. V shed 6 bases, J shed 4 bases, and the junction held 13 bases outside the gene matches. The length of the CDR3 is 17 residues. Germline CDR1 and CDR2: KGHDR and SFDVKD. CDR3 bases: TGTGCCACCAGTTATCGGCCGGGACTAAGAGGCACCGGGGAGCTGTTTTTT. As protein: CATSYRPGLRGTGELFF.

Ten or more counts support this clonotype. This rearrangement joins TRBV3-1 to TRBJ1-1, with D possibly being TRBD1 (6 bases). The CDR3 has 15 residues. The germline V gene encodes CDR1 LGHDT and CDR2 YNNKEL (reference sequence). V lost 4 bases and J 5 bases, leaving 17 bases between the germline ends. The CDR3: CASSLAGGAGTEAFF. CDR3 DNA sequence: TGTGCCAGCAGCCTTGCTGGGGGCGCGGGGACTGAAGCTTTCTTT. The variable domain in full, completed from reference TRBV3-1 and TRBJ1-1, reads DTAVSQTPKYLVTQMGNDKSIKCEQNLGHDTMYWYKQDSKKFLKIMFSYNNKELIINETVPNRFSPKSPDKAHLNLHINSLELGDSAVYFCASSLAGGAGTEAFFGQGTRLTVV.

This clonotype was counted between two and nine times. J is TRBJ1-2 and V is TRBV5-6; 9 nucleotides align to TRBD1. V was pared by 0 bases and J by 12 bases, with 9 bases of the junction left unmatched. CDR1 and CDR2 (germline): SGHDT, YYEEEE. This CDR3 region has 14 residues. CDR3 nucleotide sequence: TGTGCCAGCAGCTTGGAAGGGACAGGGTTAGGAAACACCTTC. This encodes CASSLEGTGLGNTF.

V is TRBV9 and J is TRBJ2-1, with D uncertain. This CDR3 region has 13 residues. V was pared by 0 bases and J by 8 bases, with 9 bases between. CDR1 SGDLS and CDR2 YYNGEE come from the germline V gene. The DNA for the CDR3 is TGTGCCAGCAGCGTAGCCCTTACGGATGAGCAGTTCTTC. It yields the protein CASSVALTDEQFF.

This chain connects TRBV7-8 to TRBJ1-4; 7 bases match TRBD1. Germline lookup yields CDR1 SGHVS and CDR2 FQNEAQ. This CDR3 is 15 amino acids long. V lost 1 base and J lost 7; bases outside the gene matches: 6. The CDR3 DNA reads as TGTGCCAGCAGCTTAGGTCCAGGGGGTGGTGAAAAACTGTTTTTT. This encodes CASSLGPGGGEKLFF.

This clonotype was counted at least ten times. V and J are TRBV29-1 and TRBJ1-1, with D possibly matching TRBD1 (6 bases). The CDR3 totals 15 residues. CDR1 is SQVTM and CDR2 is ANQGSEA in the germline V gene. V lost 4 bases and J 5 bases, leaving 20 bases between the germline ends. Here the CDR3 reads CSVAPREGGGTEAFF. The CDR3 DNA follows: TGCAGCGTTGCCCCTAGGGAGGGGGGAGGGACTGAAGCTTTCTTT.

This clonotype was seen ten or more times. The chain carries TRBV4-3 and TRBJ2-7; maybe TRBD1 (5 bases). Deletions cut 1 base from V and 2 bases from J, with 12 bases between. CDR3 length: 15 amino acids. Germline loops: CDR1 LGHNA, CDR2 YSLEER. The CDR3 here is CASSQGTPSPYEQYF. The CDR3 nucleotides are TGCGCCAGCAGCCAAGGGACACCTTCCCCCTACGAGCAGTACTTC.

This clonotype occurred many times. The chain is built from TRBV15 and TRBJ1-1; D remains unclear. This CDR3 spans 15 amino acids. Trimming removed 1 base from V and 0 bases from J, with 9 bases in between. CDR1 is LNHNV and CDR2 is YYDKDF in the germline V gene (reference sequence). The CDR3 bases are TGTGCCACCAGCAGAGTCCCCGACTTGAACACTGAAGCTTTCTTT. It specifies CATSRVPDLNTEAFF.

This clonotype was seen more than once but under ten times. This sequence joins TRBV10-2 and TRBJ2-6; 8 positions match TRBD1. J lost 0 bases, V lost 3 bases, and 7 bases had no gene match. In germline, CDR1 is WSHSY, CDR2 SAAADI. The CDR3 consists of 18 residues. DNA for the CDR3: TGCGCCAGCAGTGACCCGGGACAGGCACCCTCTGGGGCCAACGTCCTGACTTTC. This codes for CASSDPGQAPSGANVLTF.

This clonotype was seen many times. The chain joins TRBV5-1 to TRBJ2-7; possibly TRBD1 or TRBD2 for D (5 bases each). Between the trimmed V and J ends, which lost 2 bases and 5 bases, there was a span of 23 bases. The V gene's germline CDR1 is SGHRS and CDR2 YFSETQ. This CDR3 is built from 17 residues. CDR3 nucleotides: TGCGCCAGCAGCTTATTGGTTGCCGCTGAAACGGGGCACGAGCAGTACTTC. This gives the protein CASSLLVAAETGHEQYF. The whole variable domain, filled in from reference TRBV5-1 and TRBJ2-7, reads KAGVTQTPRYLIKTRGQQVTLSCSPISGHRSVSWYQQTPGQGLQFLFEYFSETQRNKGNFPGRFSGRQFSNSRSEMNVSTLELGDSALYLCASSLLVAAETGHEQYFGPGTRLTVT.

Ten or more counts support this clonotype. This chain links TRBV20-1 with TRBJ1-2; D perhaps matches TRBD1 (5 bases). The ends were cut back, 8 bases at V and 0 bases at J, with 10 bases in the middle. The CDR3 loop spans 12 amino acids. Germline lookup yields CDR1 DFQATT and CDR2 SNEGSKA (reference sequence). CDR3 region: CSLQQANYGYTF. CDR3 in DNA: TGCAGTTTACAACAGGCTAACTATGGCTACACCTTC.